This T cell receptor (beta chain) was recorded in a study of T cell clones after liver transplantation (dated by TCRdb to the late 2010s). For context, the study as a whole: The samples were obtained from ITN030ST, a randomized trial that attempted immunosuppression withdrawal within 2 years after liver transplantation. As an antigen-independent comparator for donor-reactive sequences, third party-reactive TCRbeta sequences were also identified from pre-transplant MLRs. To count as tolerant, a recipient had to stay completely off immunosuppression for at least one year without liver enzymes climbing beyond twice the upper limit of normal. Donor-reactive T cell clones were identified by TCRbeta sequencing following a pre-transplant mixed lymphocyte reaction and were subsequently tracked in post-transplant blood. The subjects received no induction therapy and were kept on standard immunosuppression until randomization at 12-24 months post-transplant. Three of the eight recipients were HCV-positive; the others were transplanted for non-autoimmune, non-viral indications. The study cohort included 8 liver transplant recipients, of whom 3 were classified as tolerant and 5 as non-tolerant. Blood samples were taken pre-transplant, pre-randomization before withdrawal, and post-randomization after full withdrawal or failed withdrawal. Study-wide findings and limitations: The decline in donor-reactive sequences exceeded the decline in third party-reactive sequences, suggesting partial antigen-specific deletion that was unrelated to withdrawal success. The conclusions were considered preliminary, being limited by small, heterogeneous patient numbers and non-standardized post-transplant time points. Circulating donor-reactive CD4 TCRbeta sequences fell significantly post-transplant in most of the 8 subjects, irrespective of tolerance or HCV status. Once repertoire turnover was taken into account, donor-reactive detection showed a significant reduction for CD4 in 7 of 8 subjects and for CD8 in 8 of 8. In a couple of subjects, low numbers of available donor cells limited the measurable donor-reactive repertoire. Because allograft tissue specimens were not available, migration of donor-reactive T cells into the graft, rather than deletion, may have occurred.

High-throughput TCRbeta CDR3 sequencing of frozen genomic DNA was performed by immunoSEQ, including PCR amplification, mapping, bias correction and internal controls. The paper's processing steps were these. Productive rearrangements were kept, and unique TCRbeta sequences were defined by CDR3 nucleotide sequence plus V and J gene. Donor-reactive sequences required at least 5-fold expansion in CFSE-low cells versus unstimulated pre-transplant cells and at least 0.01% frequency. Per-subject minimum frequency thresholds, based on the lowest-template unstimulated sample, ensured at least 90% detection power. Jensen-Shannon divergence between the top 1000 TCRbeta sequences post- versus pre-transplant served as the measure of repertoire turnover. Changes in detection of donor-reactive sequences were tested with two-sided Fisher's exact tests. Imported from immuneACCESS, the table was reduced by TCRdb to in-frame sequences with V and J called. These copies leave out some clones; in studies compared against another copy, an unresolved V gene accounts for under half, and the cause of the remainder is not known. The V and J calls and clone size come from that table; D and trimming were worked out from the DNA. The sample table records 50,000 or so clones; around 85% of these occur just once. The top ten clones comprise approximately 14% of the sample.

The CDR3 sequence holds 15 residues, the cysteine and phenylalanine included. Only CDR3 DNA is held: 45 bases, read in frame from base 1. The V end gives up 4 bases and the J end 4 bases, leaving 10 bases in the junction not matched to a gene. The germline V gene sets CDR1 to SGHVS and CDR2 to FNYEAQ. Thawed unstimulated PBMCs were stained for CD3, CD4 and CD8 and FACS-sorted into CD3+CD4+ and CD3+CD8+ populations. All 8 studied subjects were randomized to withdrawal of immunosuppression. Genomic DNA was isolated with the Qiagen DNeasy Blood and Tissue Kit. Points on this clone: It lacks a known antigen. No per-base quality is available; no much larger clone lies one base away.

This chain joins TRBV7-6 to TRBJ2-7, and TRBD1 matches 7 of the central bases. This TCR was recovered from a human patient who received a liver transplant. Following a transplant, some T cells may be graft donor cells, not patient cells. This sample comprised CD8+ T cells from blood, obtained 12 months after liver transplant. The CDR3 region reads CASSSQQGLEYEQYF. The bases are TGTGCCAGCAGCTCCCAACAGGGGCTGGAATACGAGCAGTACTTC.